The rows below give T cell receptor beta chains drawn from one sample of a study of cytomegalovirus exposure and HLA in healthy donors. Generated by immunoSEQ multiplex PCR, the TCRdb table keeps only in-frame clones and is missing some. The sample carries roughly 54,000 clones, 70% to 80% recorded once. Sample: PBMCs. These receptor sequences come from a woman aged 60-75 years in good health and CMV-seropositive. Both conserved end residues are part of each CDR3. A D gene is named only where the DNA matches it firmly. Clone size appears in some rows only: once, few, many, or a class for an expanded clone.

clone_size d_call j_call v_call cdr3_aa cdr3_nt
NA NA TRBJ2-7 TRBV6-5 CASSGAALSYEQYF TGTGCCAGCAGTGGCGCGGCCCTAAGCTACGAGCAGTACTTC
NA TRBD1 TRBJ1-2 TRBV5-4 CASSHGTANYGYTF TGTGCCAGCAGCCATGGGACAGCCAACTATGGCTACACCTTC
NA TRBD1 TRBJ2-3 TRBV5-1 CASSSADRGADTQYF TGCGCCAGCAGCTCCGCGGACAGGGGCGCAGATACGCAGTATTTT
NA NA TRBJ2-2 TRBV6-5 CASSRPGELFF TGTGCCAGCAGTCGTCCCGGGGAGCTGTTTTTT
few NA TRBJ2-5 TRBV2 CASTGDRQETQYF TGTGCCAGCACGGGGGATAGACAAGAGACCCAGTACTTC
NA TRBD1 TRBJ1-2 TRBV7-2 CASSSTTGAIYGYTF TGTGCCAGCAGCTCGACAACAGGGGCTATCTATGGCTACACCTTC
NA NA TRBJ1-1 TRBV6-6 CAAGLLNTEAFF TGTGCCGCCGGACTCCTGAACACTGAAGCTTTCTTT
NA NA TRBJ1-4 TRBV5-4 CASSVKGGTNEKLFF TGTGCCAGCAGCGTAAAAGGGGGAACTAATGAAAAACTGTTTTTT
NA TRBD1 TRBJ1-2 TRBV6-1 CASSLGTGVGGYTF TGTGCCAGCAGTTTAGGGACAGGGGTAGGTGGCTACACCTTC
NA TRBD1 TRBJ1-5 TRBV2 CASIYDRGDQPQHF TGTGCCAGCATTTACGACAGGGGAGACCAGCCCCAGCATTTT
few TRBD1 TRBJ1-2 TRBV7-9 CASSLSLQTGKSYGYTF TGTGCCAGCAGCTTATCCCTCCAGACAGGGAAAAGCTATGGCTACACCTTC
NA NA TRBJ1-2 TRBV19 CAVGQPANYGYTF TGTGCTGTTGGGCAGCCGGCTAACTATGGCTACACCTTC
NA NA TRBJ2-5 TRBV27 CASSLRGQETQYF TGTGCCAGCAGTTTACGCGGCCAAGAGACCCAGTACTTC
once NA TRBJ2-3 TRBV14 CASAQWGGPADTQYF TGTGCCAGCGCCCAATGGGGGGGCCCAGCAGATACGCAGTATTTT
NA NA TRBJ2-7 TRBV19 CASSSTGRGYRGEQYF TGTGCCAGTAGTAGTACAGGGAGAGGTTACCGTGGCGAGCAGTACTTC
once NA TRBJ1-1 TRBV4-3 CASSQDRGVLTEAFF TGCGCCAGCAGCCAAGACCGGGGGGTCCTCACTGAAGCTTTCTTT
NA NA TRBJ1-1 TRBV5-3 CARSSRGHGDTEAFF TGTGCCAGAAGCTCCAGGGGACACGGAGACACTGAAGCTTTCTTT
few TRBD1 TRBJ2-3 TRBV6-5 CASRARDSRTDTQYF TGTGCCAGCAGAGCGAGGGACAGCCGCACAGATACGCAGTATTTT
NA NA TRBJ2-7 TRBV7-9 CASSLYVVEGRLF TGTGCCAGCAGCTTATACGTTGTTGAGGGCCGCCTCTTC
NA NA TRBJ2-5 TRBV5-1 CASSLPGSGETQYF TGCGCCAGCAGCTTACCAGGGTCGGGAGAGACCCAGTACTTC
few NA TRBJ2-1 TRBV5-4 CASSIRGSYNEQFF TGTGCCAGCAGTATTAGGGGCTCCTACAATGAGCAGTTCTTC
NA NA TRBJ2-3 TRBV5-4 CASSRTASSTDTQYF TGTGCCAGCAGCCGGACAGCCTCTAGCACAGATACGCAGTATTTT
NA TRBD2 TRBJ2-3 TRBV4-1 CASSQGAAGGVDDTQYF TGCGCCAGCAGCCAAGGTGCAGCGGGGGGTGTCGACGATACGCAGTATTTT
NA NA TRBJ1-5 TRBV5-6 CASSLVRPSDQPQHF TGTGCCAGCAGCTTGGTCAGGCCCTCGGATCAGCCCCAGCATTTT
NA NA TRBJ1-1 TRBV5-6 CASTKGGNTEAFF TGTGCCAGCACCAAAGGGGGGAACACTGAAGCTTTCTTT
once NA TRBJ1-1 TRBV19 CASTVGAGMGTEAFF TGTGCCAGTACCGTAGGTGCCGGGATGGGCACTGAAGCTTTCTTT
once TRBD2 TRBJ2-7 TRBV27 CASSLFQRGRYEQYF TGTGCCAGCAGTTTATTCCAGCGGGGGAGATACGAGCAGTACTTC
once NA TRBJ2-6 TRBV5-1 CASSPHGASGANVLTF TGCGCCAGCAGCCCGCACGGAGCCTCTGGGGCCAACGTCCTGACTTTC
NA NA TRBJ1-5 TRBV6-1 CASRRQLNQPQHF TGTGCCAGCAGGCGGCAGCTTAATCAGCCCCAGCATTTT
NA TRBD1 TRBJ1-4 TRBV7-6 CASSLAPGGTNEKLFF TGTGCCAGCAGCTTAGCGCCAGGGGGCACTAATGAAAAACTGTTTTTT
few NA TRBJ1-1 TRBV19 CASSIATGGGTEAFF TGTGCCAGTAGTATAGCCACGGGAGGTGGCACTGAAGCTTTCTTT
NA NA TRBJ1-1 TRBV7-2 CASSLSYTQVAFSEAFF TGTGCCAGCAGCTTATCGTATACCCAGGTTGCGTTTTCTGAAGCTTTCTTT
NA NA TRBJ1-2 TRBV2 CASSESGSLHSGYTF TGTGCCAGCAGTGAGTCGGGAAGCCTACATTCTGGCTACACCTTC